This TCR beta chain was documented in a study of blood T cell repertoires in COVID-19. On the study more broadly: Nucleic acid was either cDNA or gDNA, and it came from T cells, B-cell-depleted T cells, or PBMCs.

As handled by the study authors: Researchers report that nucleated cell counts were estimated from reference gene primer amplification. Clones were sequenced by immunoSEQ multiplex PCR, and TCRdb holds only the in-frame ones, with some missing. V, J and clone size were drawn from that table, and D and trimming were deduced from the DNA. The sample yields some 240,000 clones, 80% to 90% seen once. Germline CDR1 and CDR2: LGHNA and YSLEER. The CDR3 contains 14 residues. V lost 0 bases and J lost 2, with 8 bases in between. Clinical history reported by participants formed the basis on which cohorts were assigned. Exposed volunteers were people who met a COVID-19 case within 2 weeks before study entry.

This clonotype originated in a woman in her forties or fifties who had been exposed to COVID-19. The V call is TRBV4-3, the J call TRBJ2-7, with D perhaps TRBD2 (5 bases). Material for sequencing was PBMCs or T cells enriched from blood (not recorded which). DNA of the CDR3: TGCGCCAGCAGCCAAGATAAGACTACCTACGAGCAGTACTTC. Encoded protein: CASSQDKTTYEQYF.